These 30 T cell receptor beta chains came from one sample sequenced in a study of T cell responses to AZD1222 COVID-19 vaccine (dated by TCRdb to the early 2020s). Receptor libraries were prepared by the immunoSEQ multiplex PCR assay. TCRdb re-hosts the immuneACCESS table, in-frame sequences only. Its copies lack some clones; in the studies checked, an unresolved V gene accounts for under half of them, and the cause for the rest is not known. The sample records roughly 150,000 clones, roughly 90% of which are singletons. The ten top clones hold over 1.1% of the sample. Taken with the paper, the label for time point translates to: baseline before first vaccination. Here the sequenced sample was peripheral blood, taken on day 0 of AZD1222 vaccination. The source is an adult in good health.

The chain is built from TRBV12-3 or TRBV12-4 and TRBJ1-2; perhaps TRBD1 as D (5 bases). The CDR3 contains 13 residues. Trimming removed 5 bases from V and 8 bases from J, with 15 bases in between. The CDR3 spells CASSVQESSGYTF. The CDR3 DNA reads as TGTGCCAGCAGTGTACAGGAAAGCTCAGGCTACACCTTC.

V is TRBV29-1 and J is TRBJ1-1, with D hard to call. The CDR3 consists of 13 residues. CDR1 is SQVTM, CDR2 ANQGSEA, per germline. Trimming cost V 3 bases and J 0 bases, with 8 bases left between them. The DNA of the CDR3 is TGCAGCGTTGAGGGCACTCTGAACACTGAAGCTTTCTTT. It is translated as CSVEGTLNTEAFF.

This clone occurred once. The chain joins TRBV19 to TRBJ1-2; possible D gene TRBD1, 6 bases. Looked up from germline, CDR1 is LNHDA and CDR2 is SQIVND (reference sequence). The CDR3 contains 16 residues. V was cut by 6 bases and J by 6 bases, with 23 bases left in between. CDR3 residues: CASSKSPVGGRDGYTF. The CDR3 DNA reads TGTGCCAGTAGCAAGTCCCCAGTTGGGGGGCGAGATGGCTACACCTTC.

The chain couples TRBV27 to TRBJ1-5; TRBD1 might be the D (6 bases). Germline CDR1 is MNHEY and CDR2 is SMNVEV (reference sequence). The CDR3 extends over 12 amino acids. The ends were cut back, 8 bases at V and 7 bases at J, with 12 bases in the middle. The CDR3 sequence is CASGYQGQPQHF. In DNA form, the CDR3 reads TGTGCCAGCGGGTATCAGGGGCAGCCCCAGCATTTT.

The chain has TRBV6-5 and TRBJ2-2; 7 bases are shared with TRBD1. V was clipped by 8 bases and J by 0 bases; unmatched bases: 3. The CDR3 covers 14 residues. The germline CDR1 and CDR2 sequences are MNHEY and SVGAGI. The CDR3, as DNA: TGTGCCAGCTCTGACAGGGCGAACACCGGGGAGCTGTTTTTT. It encodes CASSDRANTGELFF.

The chain links TRBV6-5 to TRBJ1-2, with D hard to call. Germline V lookup: CDR1 MNHEY, CDR2 SVGAGI. V was clipped by 5 bases and J by 0 bases, with 10 bases between them. The CDR3 extends over 14 amino acids. CDR3 in DNA: TGTGCCAGCAGTACTTCAACAGCTAACTATGGCTACACCTTC. It is translated as CASSTSTANYGYTF.

The chain recombines TRBV9 with TRBJ2-2; D ambiguous. Germline CDR1 is SGDLS and CDR2 is YYNGEE. This CDR3 has 12 residues. V lost 1 base, J lost 7 bases, and 5 bases lay in between. The CDR3: CASSVTNGELFF. CDR3 in DNA: TGTGCCAGCAGCGTAACGAACGGGGAGCTGTTTTTT.

This clone was observed a few times. This chain connects TRBV3-1 (or the pseudogene TRBV3-2) to TRBJ2-7; D is undetermined. Germline lookup yields CDR1 LGHDT and CDR2 YNNKEL (reference sequence). The CDR3 is made up of 14 amino acids. With 0 bases removed from V and 2 bases from J, the gap between germline ends came to 8 bases. The DNA of the CDR3 is TGTGCCAGCAGCCAAGATCCGGTCGCCTACGAGCAGTACTTC. The encoded protein is CASSQDPVAYEQYF.

The V gene is TRBV30, the J gene TRBJ1-3; tentatively, D is TRBD1 (6 bases). Germline-derived CDR1 and CDR2 are GTSNPN and SVGIG (reference sequence). The CDR3 sequence is 14 residues long. V was pared by 3 bases and J by 0 bases, with 9 bases between. The CDR3 reads CAWSRDNSGNTIYF. CDR3 bases: TGTGCCTGGAGCCGGGACAACTCTGGAAACACCATATATTTT.

The chain employs TRBV19 and TRBJ1-5; 7 bases map to TRBD1. The CDR3 is 16 residues long. V was clipped by 3 bases and J by 2 bases; unmatched bases: 7. Germline loops: CDR1 LNHDA, CDR2 SQIVND (reference sequence). CDR3 in amino acids: CASSILGDRGNQPQHF. The CDR3 DNA reads as TGTGCCAGTAGTATTTTGGGAGACAGGGGCAATCAGCCCCAGCATTTT. The variable domain in full, completed from reference TRBV19 and TRBJ1-5, reads DGGITQSPKYLFRKEGQNVTLSCEQNLNHDAMYWYRQDPGQGLRLIYYSQIVNDFQKGDIAEGYSVSREKKESFPLTVTSAQKNPTAFYLCASSILGDRGNQPQHFGDGTRLSIL.

The CDR3 sequence: CASSFGQGDSPLHF. DNA for the CDR3: TGTGCCAGCAGCTTCGGACAGGGGGACTCACCCCTCCACTTT. The chain combines TRBV11-1 with TRBJ1-6; TRBD1 agrees at 10 bases. The CDR3 loop spans 14 amino acids. Trimming took 3 bases from V and 10 from J; bases not matched to a gene: 3. In germline, CDR1 is SGHAT, CDR2 FQDESV (reference sequence). The full variable domain, rest sourced from reference TRBV11-1 and TRBJ1-6, is EAEVAQSPRYKITEKSQAVAFWCDPISGHATLYWYRQILGQGPELLVQFQDESVVDDSQLPKDRFSAERLKGVDSTLKIQPAELGDSAMYLCASSFGQGDSPLHFGNGTRLTVT.

The gene calls are TRBV18 and TRBJ2-5; 7 nucleotides line up with TRBD1. The trim removed 3 bases at V and 4 bases at J, leaving 2 bases unmatched. Germline V gene data show CDR1 as KGHSH and CDR2 as LQKENI. This CDR3 has 13 amino acids. The CDR3 DNA reads TGTGCCAGCTCACCCAACAGGGGAGAGACCCAGTACTTC. This encodes CASSPNRGETQYF.

CDR3 coding DNA: TGTGCCAGCAGCCCGGGGGGGTGGCGAGCCGGGGAGCTGTTTTTT. This codes for CASSPGGWRAGELFF. J is TRBJ2-2 and V is TRBV7-2; TRBD2 matches 8 bases. The junction had 8 bases not matched to a gene; V was cut back by 5 bases and J by 6 bases. This CDR3 spans 15 amino acids. Germline V CDR1 and CDR2: SGHTA, FQGNSA.

The gene calls are TRBV2 and TRBJ2-3; D may correspond to TRBD1 or TRBD2 (6 bases each). The germline CDR1 and CDR2 sequences are SNHLY and FYNNEI. Between the trimmed V and J ends, which lost 10 bases and 0 bases, there was a span of 14 bases. The CDR3 contains 14 residues. Written as DNA, the CDR3 is TGTGCCAACCAAGGGGGGTCTAGCACAGATACGCAGTATTTT. It encodes CANQGGSSTDTQYF.

This chain links TRBV6-5 with TRBJ2-1, with 11 positions matching TRBD2. V gave up 2 bases and J gave up 7 bases; unmatched junction bases: 7. The CDR3 covers 16 residues. The V gene's germline CDR1 is MNHEY and CDR2 SVGAGI. The CDR3 loop reads CASSYTGTSGQNEQFF. The CDR3 DNA reads as TGTGCCAGCAGTTACACCGGGACTAGCGGACAGAATGAGCAGTTCTTC.

The chain recombines TRBV30 with TRBJ1-3; D gene ambiguous. The germline gives CDR1 GTSNPN, CDR2 SVGIG (reference sequence). CDR3 length: 12 amino acids. Trimming stripped 2 bases from V and 4 bases from J, with 6 bases between. CDR3 protein: CAWSMGGNTIYF. DNA of the CDR3: TGTGCCTGGAGTATGGGAGGAAACACCATATATTTT.

This clone was detected once. The chain has TRBV25-1 and TRBJ1-1, with no clear D. This CDR3 spans 11 amino acids. V lost 0 bases and J 5 bases, leaving 1 base between the germline ends. The germline CDR1 and CDR2 sequences are MGHDK and SYGVNS. The CDR3 sequence: CASSEYTEAFF. CDR3 in DNA: TGTGCCAGCAGTGAATATACTGAAGCTTTCTTT. Looking up the rest from reference TRBV25-1 and TRBJ1-1 gives the full variable domain: EADIYQTPRYLVIGTGKKITLECSQTMGHDKMYWYQQDPGMELHLIHYSYGVNSTEKGDLSSESTVSRIRTEHFPLTLESARPSHTSQYLCASSEYTEAFFGQGTRLTVV.

This rearrangement joins TRBV2 to TRBJ2-7; the D gene is possibly TRBD1 (6 bases). The CDR3 runs 12 residues. The V end was cut by 5 bases, the J end by 3 bases, with 8 bases between. The germline CDR1 and CDR2 sequences are SNHLY and FYNNEI. The CDR3 here is CASSTDSYEQYF. CDR3 bases: TGTGCCAGCAGTACGGACAGCTACGAGCAGTACTTC.

The rearrangement links TRBV19 to TRBJ1-3, with a possible D match to TRBD1 (6 bases). The CDR3 consists of 15 residues. The germline V and J ends were trimmed by 5 bases and 2 bases, with 13 bases remaining between them. Looked up from germline, CDR1 is LNHDA and CDR2 is SQIVND (reference sequence). The CDR3 sequence: CASSSTGLTGNTIYF. The CDR3 DNA sequence: TGTGCCAGTAGTTCAACAGGGTTAACTGGAAACACCATATATTTT.

The chain employs TRBV9 and TRBJ1-1, with TRBD1 as a possible D gene (5 bases). Germline loops: CDR1 SGDLS, CDR2 YYNGEE. This CDR3 region has 15 residues. The V and J ends lost 3 bases and 4 bases respectively, with 16 bases between them. CDR3 region: CASSGKGPQVTEAFF. Written as DNA, the CDR3 is TGTGCCAGCAGCGGGAAGGGGCCTCAAGTCACTGAAGCTTTCTTT.

This clone was seen a few times. This chain uses TRBV6-5 with TRBJ2-7, with a weak D call TRBD1 (5 bases). V dropped 5 bases and J dropped 6 bases, with 14 bases sitting between them. Germline CDR1 is MNHEY and CDR2 is SVGAGI. The CDR3 is 13 amino acids. For the CDR3, the DNA is TGTGCCAGCAGTCCAGGACATTTAGCCGAGCAGTACTTC. It codes for CASSPGHLAEQYF.

The rearrangement links TRBV6-1 to TRBJ2-4, with 10 positions matching TRBD2. CDR1 MNHNS and CDR2 SASEGT come from the germline V gene. Trimming removed 3 bases from V and 14 bases from J; junction bases left unmatched: 13. The CDR3 extends over 15 amino acids. DNA of the CDR3: TGTGCCAGCAGTGAGGGGAGCGGGAGGGCCGGCCGCAAGTACTTC. The encoded protein is CASSEGSGRAGRKYF.

Remarks on this clone: Other nucleotide sequences in the sample specify the same CDR3. The CDR3 sequence: CASSEGGNQPQHF. DNA of the CDR3: TGTGCCAGCAGTGAAGGGGGGAATCAGCCCCAGCATTTT. The chain combines TRBV2 with TRBJ1-5; D might be TRBD1 (5 bases). The V end was cut by 1 base, the J end by 4 bases, with 5 bases between. The CDR3 runs 13 residues. Per the germline V gene, CDR1 is SNHLY and CDR2 is FYNNEI.

The genes are TRBV5-8 and TRBJ2-3; 7 positions match TRBD1. Germline V gene lookup returns CDR1 SGHTS and CDR2 YDEGEE. The CDR3 extends over 15 amino acids. V dropped 4 bases and J dropped 4; count of bases not matched to a gene: 9. For the CDR3, the DNA is TGTGCCAGCAGCCTTGCCAGGGGGATGGCAGATACGCAGTATTTT. The encoded protein is CASSLARGMADTQYF.

The V gene is TRBV7-2, the J gene TRBJ2-7, with D possibly TRBD2 on 6 matching bases. Trimming cost V 1 base and J 2 bases, with 12 bases left between them. The CDR3 is made up of 15 amino acids. Germline-derived CDR1 and CDR2 are SGHTA and FQGNSA. The CDR3 coding sequence is TGTGCCAGCAGCTTAGAGTCGGGGGTAGCCTACGAGCAGTACTTC. Protein product: CASSLESGVAYEQYF.

The CDR3 spells CASSALTRDTQYF. The CDR3 DNA reads as TGTGCCAGCAGCGCCCTGACTCGAGATACGCAGTATTTT. The gene calls are TRBV7-2 and TRBJ2-3; D unresolved. The CDR3 is 13 residues long. V lost 5 bases and J lost 5, with 11 bases in between. Germline V gene data show CDR1 as SGHTA and CDR2 as FQGNSA.

The chain recombines TRBV7-2 with TRBJ1-2; weak D call: TRBD1 (6 bases). V shed 5 bases and J shed 4 bases, with 14 bases lying between them. The CDR3 spans 14 residues. CDR1 and CDR2 (germline): SGHTA, FQGNSA. CDR3 loop: CASSLGQRLYGYTF. CDR3 coding DNA: TGTGCCAGCAGCCTAGGACAGCGCCTCTATGGCTACACCTTC.

The sample holds a few counts of this clone. The V gene is TRBV7-3, the J gene TRBJ2-7, with 12 bases lining up with TRBD1. Germline V gene sequence: CDR1 SGHTA, CDR2 FQGTGA. Unmatched junction bases numbered 7, after V lost 3 bases and J lost 1 base. The CDR3 sequence is 17 residues long. The CDR3 DNA follows: TGTGCCAGCAGCTTGGGGACAGGGGGCGTCGGGTCCTACGAGCAGTACTTC. Its protein is CASSLGTGGVGSYEQYF.

The chain carries TRBV27 and TRBJ2-1; 11 nucleotides match TRBD2. This CDR3 is built from 15 residues. V dropped 4 bases and J dropped 3; count of bases not matched to a gene: 2. From germline, CDR1 is MNHEY and CDR2 SMNVEV (reference sequence). The CDR3, as DNA: TGTGCCAGCAGTTCGGGACTAGCGGACTACAATGAGCAGTTCTTC. Its translation: CASSSGLADYNEQFF.

This clone appeared once. The rearrangement joins TRBV21-1 to TRBJ2-1; TRBD2, the table's D call, lacks a check against the DNA. TRBV21-1 is marked as a pseudogene. The CDR3 consists of 16 residues. The CDR3 spells CASSKAASGLYNEQFF. CDR3 sequence (DNA): TGTGCCAGCAGCAAAGCGGCTAGCGGGCTCTACAATGAGCAGTTCTTC.